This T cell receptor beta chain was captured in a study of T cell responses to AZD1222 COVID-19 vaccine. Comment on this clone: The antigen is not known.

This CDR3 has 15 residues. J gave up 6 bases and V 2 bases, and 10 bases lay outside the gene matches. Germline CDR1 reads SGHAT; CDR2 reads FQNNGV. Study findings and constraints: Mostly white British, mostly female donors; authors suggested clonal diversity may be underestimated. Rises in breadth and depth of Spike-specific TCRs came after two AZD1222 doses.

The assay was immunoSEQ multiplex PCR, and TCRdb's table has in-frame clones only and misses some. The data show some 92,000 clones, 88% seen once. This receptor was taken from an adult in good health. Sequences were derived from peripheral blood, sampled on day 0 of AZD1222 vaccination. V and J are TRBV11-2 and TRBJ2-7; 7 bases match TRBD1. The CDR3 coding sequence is TGTGCCAGCAGCTTATCCCGACAGGGTGGGTTCGAGCAGTACTTC. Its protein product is CASSLSRQGGFEQYF.